The present T cell receptor (beta chain) was sequenced within a study of cytomegalovirus exposure and HLA in healthy donors. This CDR3 is built from 15 residues. The V and J ends lost 3 bases and 0 bases, in that order; junction bases with no gene match: 1. The germline V gene has CDR1 SGHTS and CDR2 YDEGEE. TCRdb keeps only in-frame clones here, not all; method: immunoSEQ multiplex PCR. The repertoire holds roughly 130,000 clones, with roughly nine tenths as singletons. The sequence derives from a young man in good health and CMV-seronegative. Specimen: PBMCs. This chain connects TRBV5-8 to TRBJ2-1; 9 positions agree with TRBD1. CDR3 residues: CASSWGQGSYNEQFF. Here the CDR3 DNA reads TGTGCCAGCAGCTGGGGACAGGGCTCCTACAATGAGCAGTTCTTC. Full variable domain (remainder filled in from reference TRBV5-8 and TRBJ2-1): EAGVTQSPTHLIKTRGQQATLRCSPISGHTSVYWYQQALGLGLQFLLWYDEGEERNRGNFPPRFSGRQFPNYSSELNVNALELEDSALYLCASSWGQGSYNEQFFGPGTRLTVL.